This T cell receptor beta chain was captured in a study of shared clonotypes between healthy human individuals. Profiled with immunoSEQ multiplex PCR; TCRdb holds only in-frame clones, not every one. The profile covers some 2,400,000 clones, with 90% to 96% appearing a single time and around 0.13% taken by the ten largest. The V gene lost 2 bases and the J gene lost 5 bases, with 10 bases spanning the gap. The CDR3 has 14 residues. Germline assignment: CDR1 MNHEY and CDR2 SVGAGI. The receptor's source is a young man in good health. The chain links TRBV6-5 to TRBJ1-5, with D perhaps matching TRBD1 (5 bases). The sample was naive CD4+ T cells sorted from blood. The sample's subset: CD45RA+ positively selected. As DNA, the CDR3 is TGTGCCAGCAGTTACCAGGGCTCCGATCAGCCCCAGCATTTT. Protein: CASSYQGSDQPQHF.